The entry below gives a single T cell receptor (beta chain) sequence along with its context. Sequencing used immunoSEQ multiplex PCR; TCRdb keeps in-frame clones, though not all of them. This table has 150,000 or so clones, approximately 83% appearing once. These data originate in a study of blood T cell repertoires in COVID-19. About the research overall: There were acute and convalescent COVID-19 samples, and they came from the United States, Italy and Spain. The analysed material was cDNA or gDNA that came from T cells, B-cell-depleted T cells, or PBMCs.

The V and J ends lost 2 bases and 6 bases respectively, with 15 bases between them. CDR3 length: 14 residues. CDR1 SGHTS and CDR2 YDEGEE come from the germline V gene. This chain joins TRBV5-8 and TRBJ2-7; D perhaps matches TRBD1 (6 bases). The receptor comes from a woman aged 60 to 75 with acute or convalescent COVID-19. Sequenced material: peripheral blood. The CDR3: CASSLRLTGTEQYF. CDR3 coding DNA: TGTGCCAGCAGCTTACGACTCACAGGGACCGAGCAGTACTTC.